These T cell receptor beta chains were read from a single sample in a study of blood T cell repertoires in COVID-19. Some clones are missing from TCRdb's copy, which holds only in-frame ones; the method was immunoSEQ multiplex PCR. The table has 95,000 to 110,000 clones, around 90% seen once. What was sequenced was peripheral blood. The receptor source for this set is a man aged 35 to 55 with active or convalescent COVID-19. Both conserved end residues are part of each CDR3. The D gene is left open where the match is weak. Some rows have no size entry. The others give once, few or many, or a class for an expanded clone.

clone_size	d_call	j_call	v_call	cdr3_nt	cdr3_aa
.	.	TRBJ2-5	TRBV5-1	TGCGCCAGCAGAGCACAAGAGACCCAGTACTTC	CASRAQETQYF
.	TRBD1	TRBJ2-2	TRBV28	TGTGCCAGCAGTTCCCAACCGGGACAGGGGGCGGTCACCGGGGAGCTGTTTTTT	CASSSQPGQGAVTGELFF
.	.	TRBJ2-1	TRBV18	TGTGCCAGCTCACCCTATCTGGGGGCGGGGGACAATGAGCAGTTCTTC	CASSPYLGAGDNEQFF
.	TRBD1	TRBJ1-2	TRBV6-5	TGTGCCAGCAGTTACTCGGATACAGGGGGCTATGGCTACACCTTC	CASSYSDTGGYGYTF
.	.	TRBJ2-3	TRBV7-2	TGTGCCAGCAACCCCCAGGGGAGCACAGATACGCAGTATTTT	CASNPQGSTDTQYF
.	TRBD1	TRBJ2-7	TRBV30	TGTGCCTCTGACAGGTACAGGGGCCAGAGCTCCTACGAGCAGTACTTC	CASDRYRGQSSYEQYF
once	TRBD2	TRBJ2-5	TRBV6-6	TGTGCCAGCAGCTCAGGACTAGCGGGTACTAAAGAGACCCAGTACTTC	CASSSGLAGTKETQYF
once	.	TRBJ2-5	TRBV24-1	TGTGCCACCAGTGATTCCACCCGACTAGGTTTTCTAGAGACCCAGTACTTC	CATSDSTRLGFLETQYF
.	.	TRBJ1-1	TRBV5-1	TGCGCCAGCAGCTCGCACAGGGAACCTAACACTGAAGCTTTCTTT	CASSSHREPNTEAFF
.	TRBD2	TRBJ2-7	TRBV9	TGTGCCAGCAGCCCTCTAGGCGCGGGGGTGAAGCAGTACTTC	CASSPLGAGVKQYF
.	TRBD1	TRBJ1-1	TRBV3-1/TRBV3-2	TGTGCCAGCAGGCTAGACAGGGATTGGAACACTGAAGCTTTCTTT	CASRLDRDWNTEAFF
.	TRBD2	TRBJ2-1	TRBV28	TGTGCCAGCAGCCCGGGGGGTTGGGACTCCTACAATGAGCAGTTCTTC	CASSPGGWDSYNEQFF
.	TRBD2	TRBJ2-1	TRBV5-4	TGTGCCAGCAGCTTGTATGCTAGCGGGAACGATGAGCAGTTCTTC	CASSLYASGNDEQFF
.	.	TRBJ2-7	TRBV30	TGTGCCTGGAGTCCGGAGGGGACCCTATCCTACGAGCAGTACTTC	CAWSPEGTLSYEQYF
.	.	TRBJ1-2	TRBV6-1	TGTGCCAGCAGTGACCCCGGAAGTCCAAACGGGAACTATGGCTACACCTTC	CASSDPGSPNGNYGYTF
.	TRBD1	TRBJ1-6	TRBV6-5	TGTGCCAGCAGTTACAACAGGGGGAATTCACCCCTCCACTTT	CASSYNRGNSPLHF
.	.	TRBJ1-1	TRBV19	TGTGCCAGTAGTCCGAACAGGGTCAGGAACACTGAAGCTTTCTTT	CASSPNRVRNTEAFF
.	.	TRBJ2-3	TRBV19	TGTGCCAGTAGGAGGATCAGAGGGGATACGCAGTATTTT	CASRRIRGDTQYF
.	.	TRBJ2-1	TRBV9	TGTGCCAGCAGAGGAGGCGGGAACGAGAGGAGTGAGCAGTTCTTC	CASRGGGNERSEQFF
few	.	TRBJ1-5	TRBV2	TGTGCCAGCAGTTCCTCGGGGGGAAGCAATCAGCCCCAGCATTTT	CASSSSGGSNQPQHF